The 20 T cell receptor beta chains below all came from one sample that was sequenced in a study of blood T cell repertoires in COVID-19. Produced via immunoSEQ multiplex PCR; TCRdb's table is partial and in-frame only. Of around 140,000 clones detected, over 70% appear once; the ten largest clones hold roughly 37%. Sequencing was performed on peripheral blood. The receptors stem from a man aged 45-65 years who had recovered from COVID-19.

The chain has TRBV5-6 and TRBJ2-2; no definite D call. Germline loops: CDR1 SGHDT, CDR2 YYEEEE. CDR3 length: 14 amino acids. Trimming shortened V by 4 bases and J by 3 bases, and 10 bases separated the two germline ends. The CDR3 region has the DNA TGTGCCAGCAGCGTGACTCTAGACACCGGGGAGCTGTTTTTT. As protein: CASSVTLDTGELFF.

This chain connects TRBV6-6 to TRBJ1-1; tentatively, D is TRBD1 (6 bases). CDR1 MNHNY and CDR2 SVGAGI come from the germline V gene (reference sequence). This CDR3 has 15 residues. Trimming shortened V by 2 bases and J by 0 bases, and 10 bases separated the two germline ends. Written as DNA, the CDR3 is TGTGCCAGCAGTTACGATCCAGGGGTGAACACTGAAGCTTTCTTT. Protein sequence: CASSYDPGVNTEAFF.

This chain connects TRBV6-5 to TRBJ1-2, with D unresolved. CDR1 is MNHEY and CDR2 is SVGAGI in the germline V gene. Trimming removed 8 bases at V and 3 bases at J, with 16 bases between. The CDR3 loop spans 14 amino acids. The CDR3 region has the DNA TGTGCCAGCGGGGAACCGGAGGGATACTATGGCTACACCTTC. It specifies CASGEPEGYYGYTF.

This clone was recorded once. The chain recombines TRBV3-1 (or the pseudogene TRBV3-2) with TRBJ1-1; D may be TRBD1 (5 bases). In germline, CDR1 is LGHDT, CDR2 YNNKEL (reference sequence). The CDR3 extends over 16 amino acids. Trimming removed 4 bases from V and 5 bases from J, with 20 bases in between. CDR3 DNA sequence: TGTGCCAGCAGCCCGGCCGTAGGCGGGGGGGGGACTGAAGCTTTCTTT. Residues: CASSPAVGGGGTEAFF.

The chain employs TRBV29-1 and TRBJ2-7; 13 bases agree with TRBD2. This CDR3 contains 14 residues. J was trimmed by 5 bases and V by 5 bases; bases with no gene match: 6. The V gene's germline CDR1 is SQVTM and CDR2 ANQGSEA. CDR3 loop: CSVRRTSGGNEQYF. The CDR3 DNA is TGCAGCGTTCGACGGACTAGCGGGGGCAACGAGCAGTACTTC.

The chain links TRBV5-6 to TRBJ2-1, with 9 bases lining up with TRBD1. CDR1 is SGHDT and CDR2 is YYEEEE in the germline V gene. This CDR3 contains 16 residues. The V and J ends lost 5 bases and 1 base, in that order; junction bases with no gene match: 7. The CDR3: CASRPPGQGSYNEQFF. The CDR3 DNA reads TGTGCCAGCAGGCCTCCGGGACAGGGTTCCTACAATGAGCAGTTCTTC.

This clone was recorded only once. The rearrangement uses TRBV6-1 and TRBJ1-6; D not certain. Trimming removed 0 bases at V and 9 bases at J, with 6 bases between. This CDR3 comprises 13 residues. The V gene's germline CDR1 is MNHNS and CDR2 SASEGT. Here the CDR3 reads CASSEARGSPLHF. The CDR3 bases are TGTGCCAGCAGTGAAGCCCGGGGTTCACCCCTCCACTTT.

This rearrangement joins TRBV2 to TRBJ1-1, with D perhaps matching TRBD1 (6 bases). The CDR3 spans 16 residues. V gave up 6 bases and J gave up 4 bases, with 21 bases separating them. Germline V gene lookup returns CDR1 SNHLY and CDR2 FYNNEI. The DNA of the CDR3 is TGTGCCAGCAGGGTGGGCTACAGGGCGCCGATCACTGAAGCTTTCTTT. Translated, it gives CASRVGYRAPITEAFF.

The CDR3 sequence: CASGQQGSANEKLFF. DNA of the CDR3: TGTGCCAGCGGACAACAGGGTTCAGCTAATGAAAAACTGTTTTTT. The gene calls are TRBV7-9 and TRBJ1-4; TRBD1 is a possible D gene (6 bases). The V gene lost 8 bases and the J gene lost 3 bases, with 16 bases spanning the gap. CDR3 size: 15 residues. Germline V CDR1 and CDR2: SEHNR, FQNEAQ (reference sequence). The full variable domain, rest sourced from reference TRBV7-9 and TRBJ1-4, is DTGVSQNPRHKITKRGQNVTFRCDPISEHNRLYWYRQTLGQGPEFLTYFQNEAQLEKSRLLSDRFSAERPKGSFSTLEIQRTEQGDSAMYLCASGQQGSANEKLFFGSGTQLSVL.

This clone was picked up one time. The chain couples TRBV7-3 to TRBJ1-1, with 11 bases aligning to TRBD1. V was clipped by 4 bases and J by 4 bases; unmatched bases: 8. This CDR3 is built from 16 residues. CDR1 SGHTA and CDR2 FQGTGA come from the germline V gene. DNA for the CDR3: TGTGCCAGCAGCTCCCGGGACAGGGGGGACGGCACTGAAGCTTTCTTT. Amino acid sequence: CASSSRDRGDGTEAFF.

The chain links TRBV7-2 to TRBJ1-3; the match to TRBD1 covers 9 bases. The CDR3 is 17 residues long. V trimming: 3 bases; J trimming: 0 bases; junction bases outside the gene matches: 6. Germline V gene sequence: CDR1 SGHTA, CDR2 FQGNSA. The CDR3 spells CASSLGPTGGSGNTIYF. The DNA of the CDR3 is TGTGCCAGCAGCTTGGGCCCGACAGGGGGCTCTGGAAACACCATATATTTT. The full variable domain, rest sourced from reference TRBV7-2 and TRBJ1-3, is GAGVSQSPSNKVTEKGKDVELRCDPISGHTALYWYRQSLGQGLEFLIYFQGNSAPDKSGLPSDRFSAERTGGSVSTLTIQRTQQEDSAVYLCASSLGPTGGSGNTIYFGEGSWLTVV.

The rearrangement uses TRBV2 and TRBJ2-1; 9 nucleotides line up with TRBD1. The CDR3 is made up of 12 amino acids. The V segment lost 6 bases and the J segment 13 bases; nucleotides outside the gene matches: 7. Germline assignment: CDR1 SNHLY and CDR2 FYNNEI. CDR3 nucleotides: TGTGCCAGCAGGGTGACAGGGGGTGAACAGTTCTTC. Encoded protein: CASRVTGGEQFF.

The V call is TRBV5-4, the J call TRBJ1-5; TRBD1 agrees at 10 bases. Trimming took 2 bases from V and 4 from J; bases not matched to a gene: 3. Germline assignment: CDR1 SGHNT and CDR2 YYREEE (reference sequence). The CDR3 covers 15 residues. The CDR3, as DNA: TGTGCCAGCAGCTTTGGGACAGGGGCGAATCAGCCCCAGCATTTT. Translated: CASSFGTGANQPQHF.

The genes are TRBV7-2 and TRBJ2-7; 8 positions agree with TRBD1. Trimming took 2 bases from V and 6 from J; bases not matched to a gene: 9. CDR3 length: 15 amino acids. Germline values: CDR1 SGHTA, CDR2 FQGNSA. The CDR3 sequence: CASSLSGQVSTEQYF. CDR3 nucleotide sequence: TGTGCCAGCAGCTTATCGGGACAGGTTTCCACCGAGCAGTACTTC.

The J gene is TRBJ1-1, the V gene TRBV5-5; D ambiguous. The CDR3 is 15 amino acids. Germline-derived CDR1 and CDR2 are SGHKS and YYEKEE (reference sequence). V shed 0 bases and J shed 4 bases, with 13 bases lying between them. Here the CDR3 reads CASSLGGELSTEAFF. CDR3 bases: TGTGCCAGCAGCTTGGGGGGAGAACTTAGCACTGAAGCTTTCTTT. Based on the CDR3 plus reference TRBV5-5 and TRBJ1-1, the full variable domain is DAGVTQSPTHLIKTRGQQVTLRCSPISGHKSVSWYQQVLGQGPQFIFQYYEKEERGRGNFPDRFSARQFPNYSSELNVNALLLGDSALYLCASSLGGELSTEAFFGQGTRLTVV.

V usage is TRBV5-1 and J usage is TRBJ1-1; D gene uncertain. CDR3 length: 12 residues. The germline V and J ends were trimmed by 3 bases and 5 bases, with 8 bases remaining between them. CDR1 is SGHRS and CDR2 is YFSETQ in the germline V gene. The CDR3 sequence is CASSWEGTEAFF. CDR3 DNA: TGCGCCAGCAGCTGGGAGGGTACTGAAGCTTTCTTT.

This chain uses TRBV9 with TRBJ2-3; possible D gene TRBD1, 5 bases. This CDR3 is built from 15 residues. V was pared by 3 bases and J by 0 bases, with 11 bases between. Germline CDR1 is SGDLS and CDR2 is YYNGEE. CDR3 in amino acids: CASSAGISSTDTQYF. CDR3 bases: TGTGCCAGCAGCGCAGGGATTTCTAGCACAGATACGCAGTATTTT. Combining the CDR3 with reference TRBV9 and TRBJ2-3 gives the whole variable domain DSGVTQTPKHLITATGQRVTLRCSPRSGDLSVYWYQQSLDQGLQFLIQYYNGEERAKGNILERFSAQQFPDLHSELNLSSLELGDSALYFCASSAGISSTDTQYFGPGTRLTVL.

The gene calls are TRBV4-2 and TRBJ1-1; 7 bases are a match to TRBD1. The J segment lost 1 base and the V segment lost 0 bases, leaving 5 bases of the junction unmatched. This CDR3 region has 16 residues. Germline V lookup: CDR1 LGHNA, CDR2 YNFKEQ. CDR3 amino acids: CASSQEGRGQNTEAFF. The DNA for the CDR3 is TGTGCCAGCAGCCAAGAAGGTAGGGGGCAGAACACTGAAGCTTTCTTT.

In nucleotides, the CDR3 is TGTGCCAGCAGCTTGGACTCCAAGGGGGTATCACCCCTCCACTTT. Protein sequence: CASSLDSKGVSPLHF. V usage is TRBV5-4 and J usage is TRBJ1-6; TRBD1 might be the D (6 bases). CDR1 is SGHNT and CDR2 is YYREEE in the germline V gene (reference sequence). The CDR3 totals 15 residues. V was clipped by 0 bases and J by 10 bases, with 14 bases between them.

The V call is TRBV7-9, the J call TRBJ2-7; unclear D gene. Germline V gives CDR1 SEHNR, CDR2 FQNEAQ (reference sequence). V was cut by 2 bases and J by 4 bases, with 9 bases left in between. CDR3 length: 13 amino acids. The CDR3 spells CASSLPYGYEQYF. CDR3 nucleotides: TGTGCCAGCAGCTTACCATACGGGTACGAGCAGTACTTC.